The 22 T cell receptor beta chains below were found in one sample sequenced in a study of cytomegalovirus exposure and HLA in healthy donors. This table comes from immunoSEQ multiplex PCR, and its TCRdb copy is limited to in-frame clones, with some not included. The repertoire holds 43,000 or so clones, with 90% to 95% as singletons. The source material was PBMCs. These receptors were taken from a man younger than 35 in good health and CMV-seronegative.

This rearrangement joins TRBV2 to TRBJ2-2; 8 positions match TRBD1. Losses at the gene ends were 5 bases for V and 1 base for J; bases not matched to a gene: 3. The CDR3 loop spans 15 amino acids. CDR1 and CDR2 (germline): SNHLY, FYNNEI. The CDR3 spells CASSPGTGNTGELFF. CDR3 coding DNA: TGTGCCAGCAGTCCCGGGACAGGGAACACCGGGGAGCTGTTTTTT.

CDR3 loop: CASRPAGVETQYF. For the CDR3, the DNA is TGCGCCAGCAGACCAGCGGGAGTGGAGACCCAGTACTTC. The chain has TRBV5-1 and TRBJ2-5; 8 bases fit TRBD2. V dropped 5 bases and J dropped 5; count of bases not matched to a gene: 5. Germline-derived CDR1 and CDR2 are SGHRS and YFSETQ. The CDR3 is 13 amino acids.

The V and J genes are TRBV19 and TRBJ2-1; 13 bases are a match to TRBD2. V was clipped by 3 bases and J by 8 bases; unmatched bases: 13. The CDR3 totals 18 residues. CDR1 and CDR2 (germline): LNHDA, SQIVND (reference sequence). This CDR3 is CASSMGLLAGGPGHEQFF. DNA for the CDR3: TGTGCCAGTAGTATGGGGTTACTAGCGGGGGGGCCAGGCCATGAGCAGTTCTTC.

The V and J genes are TRBV19 and TRBJ1-1; D ambiguous. Per the germline V gene, CDR1 is LNHDA and CDR2 is SQIVND (reference sequence). The CDR3 extends over 13 amino acids. Trimming cost V 4 bases and J 0 bases, with 6 bases left between them. The CDR3 region has the DNA TGTGCCAGTAGTAACAGCATGAACACTGAAGCTTTCTTT. Amino acids: CASSNSMNTEAFF.

J is TRBJ2-2 and V is TRBV7-3; TRBD1 matches at 12 bases. The germline gives CDR1 SGHTA, CDR2 FQGTGA. The CDR3 has 15 amino acids. J lost 7 bases, V lost 5 bases, and 5 bases had no gene match. CDR3 amino acids: CASSLGQGAHGELFF. The CDR3 DNA follows: TGTGCCAGCAGCCTGGGACAGGGGGCTCACGGGGAGCTGTTTTTT.

By its share, this clone is medium-sized. The chain couples TRBV4-1 to TRBJ1-2; 12 positions agree with TRBD1. The CDR3 has 17 amino acids. The V and J ends lost 0 bases and 7 bases, in that order; junction bases with no gene match: 9. Germline CDR1 reads MGHRA; CDR2 reads YSYEKL. CDR3 nucleotide sequence: TGCGCCAGCAGCCAAGATTGGGGGACAGGGGGCGCGGGTGGCTACACCTTC. This codes for CASSQDWGTGGAGGYTF.

To note about this clone: Its ends do not fully match the called genes, so a read error is possible. The genes are TRBV7-2 and TRBJ2-3; a possible D gene is TRBD1 (5 bases). CDR3 length: 14 residues. Germline lookup yields CDR1 SGHTA and CDR2 FQGNSA. The CDR3 DNA reads as TGTGCCAGCAGTTTAGGCAGGGTTTCAGATACGCAGTATTTT. Translation: CASSLGRVSDTQYF.

This chain uses TRBV9 with TRBJ2-3; no firm D call. Trimming removed 3 bases from V and 0 bases from J, with 5 bases in between. The V gene's germline CDR1 is SGDLS and CDR2 YYNGEE. This CDR3 is 13 amino acids long. The chain's CDR3 is CASSGSSTDTQYF. The CDR3 nucleotides read TGTGCCAGCAGCGGTTCTAGCACAGATACGCAGTATTTT.

This chain connects TRBV7-9 to TRBJ1-3; D perhaps matches TRBD1 (6 bases). This CDR3 spans 12 amino acids. Per germline, CDR1 SEHNR and CDR2 FQNEAQ (reference sequence). V was shortened by 2 bases and J by 7 bases, with 6 bases between the two germline ends. CDR3 bases: TGTGCCAGCAGCTTACAGGGGAACACCATATATTTT. Encoded protein: CASSLQGNTIYF.

This rearrangement joins TRBV5-4 to TRBJ1-1, with D unclear. The CDR3 length is 13 residues. V was shortened by 2 bases and J by 4 bases, with 9 bases between the two germline ends. Looked up from germline, CDR1 is SGHNT and CDR2 is YYREEE (reference sequence). CDR3 in amino acids: CASSFGPSTEAFF. DNA of the CDR3: TGTGCCAGCAGCTTTGGCCCCAGCACTGAAGCTTTCTTT.

J is TRBJ1-5 and V is TRBV19; TRBD1 matches 7 bases. Trimming at V came to 8 bases and at J to 2 bases, leaving 3 bases not matched to a gene. The CDR3 is 13 amino acids. The germline V gene has CDR1 LNHDA and CDR2 SQIVND (reference sequence). The CDR3 sequence is CASGQARNQPQHF. Here the CDR3 DNA reads TGTGCCAGTGGACAGGCGCGCAATCAGCCCCAGCATTTT.

In this sample, this clone turned up once. The V and J genes are TRBV28 and TRBJ2-7; perhaps TRBD1 as D (6 bases). Trimming cost V 3 bases and J 2 bases, with 17 bases left between them. CDR3 length: 16 amino acids. Germline CDR1 is MDHEN and CDR2 is SYDVKM. The CDR3 DNA sequence: TGTGCCAGCAGTTTGGAGATCGGGACAAGGACCTACGAGCAGTACTTC. Protein product: CASSLEIGTRTYEQYF.

This chain links TRBV5-4 with TRBJ2-5; a weak D match, TRBD2 (6 bases). CDR3 length: 13 residues. CDR1 is SGHNT and CDR2 is YYREEE in the germline V gene (reference sequence). V was clipped by 3 bases and J by 5 bases, with 11 bases between them. DNA for the CDR3: TGTGCCAGCAGCTCGGGACTGGGGGAGACCCAGTACTTC. Translation: CASSSGLGETQYF.

Written as DNA, the CDR3 is TGTGCCAGCAGCTTGGCGACAGGGGATAACACTGAAGCTTTCTTT. Encoded protein: CASSLATGDNTEAFF. The chain employs TRBV5-4 and TRBJ1-1; 8 nucleotides line up with TRBD1. J gave up 2 bases and V 0 bases, and 3 bases lay outside the gene matches. Germline V gives CDR1 SGHNT, CDR2 YYREEE (reference sequence). The CDR3 runs to 15 residues.

V is TRBV6-6 and J is TRBJ2-5; 9 bases map to TRBD1. CDR1 MNHNY and CDR2 SVGAGI come from the germline V gene (reference sequence). With 6 bases clipped from V and 5 bases from J, the junction kept 10 bases outside the gene matches. The CDR3 consists of 15 residues. In DNA form, the CDR3 reads TGTGCCAGCAGAACCGGGACAGGGTCGGGTGAGACCCAGTACTTC. It is translated as CASRTGTGSGETQYF.

The rearrangement links TRBV5-1 to TRBJ1-1; 9 nucleotides line up with TRBD1. The CDR3 spans 16 residues. V dropped 0 bases and J dropped 6; count of bases not matched to a gene: 9. CDR1 and CDR2 (germline): SGHRS, YFSETQ. The CDR3 nucleotides read TGCGCCAGCAGCTTGGGGGGCGGACAGGGGATCCCTGAAGCTTTCTTT. Its translation is CASSLGGGQGIPEAFF.

This clone has a handful of counts. The rearrangement joins TRBV15 to TRBJ1-6; the D gene is possibly TRBD1 (6 bases). The V and J ends lost 0 bases and 8 bases respectively, with 17 bases between them. This CDR3 contains 17 residues. Germline V gene data show CDR1 as LNHNV and CDR2 as YYDKDF (reference sequence). CDR3 in amino acids: CATSRDIGGALDSPLHF. DNA of the CDR3: TGTGCCACCAGCAGAGATATAGGGGGAGCTTTGGATTCACCCCTCCACTTT. Together with reference TRBV15 and TRBJ1-6, the CDR3 gives the full variable domain: DAMVIQNPRYQVTQFGKPVTLSCSQTLNHNVMYWYQQKSSQAPKLLFHYYDKDFNNEADTPDNFQSRRPNTSFCFLDIRSPGLGDTAMYLCATSRDIGGALDSPLHFGNGTRLTVT.

This chain joins TRBV27 and TRBJ1-5; 9 bases agree with TRBD1. The J segment lost 3 bases and the V segment lost 6 bases, leaving 3 bases of the junction unmatched. Germline V lookup: CDR1 MNHEY, CDR2 SMNVEV (reference sequence). The CDR3 is 14 residues long. The CDR3 loop is CASSWDRANQPQHF. The CDR3 nucleotides are TGTGCCAGCAGCTGGGACAGGGCCAATCAGCCCCAGCATTTT.

This chain links TRBV28 with TRBJ1-2; D gene unclear. This CDR3 has 14 residues. CDR1 is MDHEN and CDR2 is SYDVKM in the germline V gene. V lost 3 bases and J 7 bases, leaving 15 bases between the germline ends. The DNA of the CDR3 is TGTGCCAGCAGTTTGGCCGACACCCGGGGTGGCTACACCTTC. Its protein is CASSLADTRGGYTF.

On this clone itself: The junction departs from germline at one end; a sequencing error may be responsible. The chain combines TRBV6-6 with TRBJ2-1; 9 bases map to TRBD1. The CDR3 runs to 16 residues. Per the germline V gene, CDR1 is MNHNY and CDR2 is SVGAGI (reference sequence). The CDR3 nucleotides read TGTGCCAGCAGTTACTCGGGGACAGGGAACAACAATGAGCAGCTCTTC. Its protein product is CASSYSGTGNNNEQLF.

The chain carries TRBV29-1 and TRBJ2-1; TRBD2 agrees at 10 bases. The CDR3 has 13 amino acids. Germline loops: CDR1 SQVTM, CDR2 ANQGSEA. V trimming: 5 bases; J trimming: 8 bases; junction bases outside the gene matches: 6. This CDR3 reads CSVSGGGIDEQFF. CDR3 nucleotides: TGCAGCGTTAGCGGGGGGGGTATTGATGAGCAGTTCTTC.

The chain uses TRBV5-1 and TRBJ2-6; tentatively, D is TRBD1 (6 bases). The CDR3 totals 16 residues. Trimming left V 2 bases short and J 0 bases short, with 9 bases between. CDR1 and CDR2 from the germline V gene are SGHRS and YFSETQ. The CDR3 sequence is CASSLTGSSGANVLTF. The DNA for the CDR3 is TGCGCCAGCAGCTTAACAGGGTCCTCTGGGGCCAACGTCCTGACTTTC.